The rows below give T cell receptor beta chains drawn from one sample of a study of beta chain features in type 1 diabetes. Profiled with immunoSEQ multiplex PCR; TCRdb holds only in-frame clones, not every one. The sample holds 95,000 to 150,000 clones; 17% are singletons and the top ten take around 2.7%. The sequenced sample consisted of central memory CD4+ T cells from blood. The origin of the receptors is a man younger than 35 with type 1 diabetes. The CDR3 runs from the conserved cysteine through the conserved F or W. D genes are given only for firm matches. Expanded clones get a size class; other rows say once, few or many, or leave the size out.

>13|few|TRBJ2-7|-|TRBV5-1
CASSLNSGYEQYF
TGCGCCAGCAGCCTGAATTCAGGCTACGAGCAGTACTTC
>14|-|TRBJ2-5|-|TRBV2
CASSEVSGTPLANF
TGTGCCAGCAGTGAAGTGTCGGGGACCCCGCTAGCTAACTTC
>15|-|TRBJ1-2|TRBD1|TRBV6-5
CASSYAGQADYGYTF
TGTGCCAGCAGTTACGCGGGACAGGCGGACTATGGCTACACCTTC
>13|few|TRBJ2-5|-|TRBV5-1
CASSSEARETQYF
TGCGCCAGCAGCTCCGAAGCACGGGAGACCCAGTACTTC
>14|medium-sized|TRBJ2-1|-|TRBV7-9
CASSLDRSYNEQFF
TGTGCCAGCAGCCTCGACCGTAGCTACAATGAGCAGTTCTTC
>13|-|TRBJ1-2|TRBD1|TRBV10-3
CAIEAGQGEGYTF
TGTGCCATCGAGGCGGGACAGGGGGAAGGCTACACCTTC
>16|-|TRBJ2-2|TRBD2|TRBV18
CASSPPVLASVGELFF
TGTGCCAGCTCACCACCCGTACTAGCGTCGGTCGGGGAGCTGTTTTTT
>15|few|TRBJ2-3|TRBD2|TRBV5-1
CASKASGSSTDTQYF
TGCGCCAGCAAGGCTAGCGGGAGTAGCACAGATACGCAGTATTTT
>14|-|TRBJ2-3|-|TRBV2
CASSEAWAADTQYF
TGTGCCAGCAGTGAAGCCTGGGCGGCAGATACGCAGTATTTT
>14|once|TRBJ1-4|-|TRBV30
CAWNTNGGNEKLFF
TGTGCCTGGAACACTAACGGTGGCAACGAAAAACTGTTTTTT
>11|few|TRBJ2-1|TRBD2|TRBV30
CAWVTSVEQFF
TGTGCCTGGGTGACTAGCGTTGAGCAGTTCTTC
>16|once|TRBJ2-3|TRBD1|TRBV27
CASSYDRGPGTDTQYF
TGTGCCAGCAGTTACGACAGGGGGCCCGGTACAGATACGCAGTATTTT
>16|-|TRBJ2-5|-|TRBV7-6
CASSPIHGRDSETQYF
TGTGCCAGCAGCCCTATTCACGGGCGGGACTCAGAGACCCAGTACTTC
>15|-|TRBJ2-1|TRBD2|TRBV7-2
CASSTRTSGMGEQFF
TGTGCCAGCAGCACCCGGACTAGCGGGATGGGTGAGCAGTTCTTC
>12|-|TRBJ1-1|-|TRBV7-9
CASSLEGHRAFF
TGTGCCAGCAGCTTAGAGGGACATCGGGCTTTCTTT
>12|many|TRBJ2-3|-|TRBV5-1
CASSLVGDKQYF
TGCGCCAGCAGCTTAGTAGGGGATAAGCAGTATTTT
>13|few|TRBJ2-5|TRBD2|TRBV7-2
CASSRTSGETQYF
TGTGCCAGCAGCAGGACTAGCGGAGAGACCCAGTACTTC
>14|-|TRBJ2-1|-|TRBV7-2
CASSLEGNSPEQFF
TGTGCCAGCAGCTTAGAGGGTAACAGCCCTGAGCAGTTCTTC
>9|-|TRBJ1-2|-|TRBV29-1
CSVEGGTSF
TGCAGCGTTGAAGGGGGGACATCCTTC
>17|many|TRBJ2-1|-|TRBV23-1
CASSPMSYPFSYNEQFF
TGCGCCAGCAGTCCCATGAGTTACCCCTTCTCCTACAATGAGCAGTTCTTC